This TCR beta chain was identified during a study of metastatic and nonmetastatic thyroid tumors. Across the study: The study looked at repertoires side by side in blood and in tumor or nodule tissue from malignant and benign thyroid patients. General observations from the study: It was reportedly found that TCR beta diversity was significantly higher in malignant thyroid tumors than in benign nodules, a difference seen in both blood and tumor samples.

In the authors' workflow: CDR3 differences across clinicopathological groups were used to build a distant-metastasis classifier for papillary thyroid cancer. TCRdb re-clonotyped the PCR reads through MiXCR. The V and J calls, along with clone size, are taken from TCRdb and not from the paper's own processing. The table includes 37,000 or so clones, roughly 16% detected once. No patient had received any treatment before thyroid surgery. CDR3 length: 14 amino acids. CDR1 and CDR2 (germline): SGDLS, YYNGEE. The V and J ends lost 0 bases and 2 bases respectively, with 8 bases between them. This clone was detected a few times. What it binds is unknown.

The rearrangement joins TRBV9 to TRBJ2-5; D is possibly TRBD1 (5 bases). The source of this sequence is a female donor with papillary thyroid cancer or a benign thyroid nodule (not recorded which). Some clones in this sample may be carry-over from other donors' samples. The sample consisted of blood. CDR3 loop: CASSVGRVQETQYF. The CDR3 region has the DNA TGTGCCAGCAGCGTAGGCAGGGTACAAGAGACCCAGTACTTC.